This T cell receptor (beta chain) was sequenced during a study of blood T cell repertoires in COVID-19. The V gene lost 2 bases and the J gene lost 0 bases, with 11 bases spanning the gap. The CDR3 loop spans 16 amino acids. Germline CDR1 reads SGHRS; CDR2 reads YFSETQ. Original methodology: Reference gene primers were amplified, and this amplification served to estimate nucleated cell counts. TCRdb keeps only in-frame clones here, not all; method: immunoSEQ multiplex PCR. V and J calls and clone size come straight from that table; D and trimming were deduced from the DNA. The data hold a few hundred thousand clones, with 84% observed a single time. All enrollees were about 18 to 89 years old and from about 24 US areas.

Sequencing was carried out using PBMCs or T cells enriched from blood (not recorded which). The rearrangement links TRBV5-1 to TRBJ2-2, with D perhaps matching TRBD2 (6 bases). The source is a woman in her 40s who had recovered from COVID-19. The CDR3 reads CASSFLAGSNTGELFF. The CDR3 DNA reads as TGCGCCAGCAGCTTTTTGGCGGGGTCGAACACCGGGGAGCTGTTTTTT.